Described below is a single T cell receptor (beta chain) sequence and its context. Assay: immunoSEQ multiplex PCR; the TCRdb copy retains only in-frame clones and omits some. This table holds about 270,000 clones, 75% to 90% found once. This specimen belongs to a study of blood T cell repertoires in COVID-19. The germline V and J ends were trimmed by 9 bases and 3 bases, with 14 bases remaining between them. Per the germline V gene, CDR1 is SNHLY and CDR2 is FYNNEI. The CDR3 is 13 residues long. The source is a woman aged 18-29 years who had recovered from COVID-19. The rearrangement uses TRBV2 and TRBJ1-1; D is ambiguous. Material for sequencing was PBMCs or T cells enriched from blood (not recorded which). The CDR3 sequence: CARQKGDYTEAFF. In nucleotides, the CDR3 is TGTGCCAGACAAAAAGGCGACTACACTGAAGCTTTCTTT.